A selection of T cell receptor beta chains follows, all from one sample in a study of cytomegalovirus exposure and HLA in healthy donors. Produced via immunoSEQ multiplex PCR; TCRdb's table is partial and in-frame only. The sample has 150,000 to 200,000 clones, around 80% seen once. What was sequenced was PBMCs. These receptor sequences come from a man younger than 35 in good health and CMV-seronegative. Each CDR3 is given with its conserved first and last residue. A D gene is named only where the DNA matches it firmly. The listing skips clone size in some rows; elsewhere it reads once, few, many or a size class.

>-|-|TRBJ1-1|TRBV9
CASSVGGGDEAFF
TGTGCCAGCAGCGTAGGAGGGGGGGATGAAGCTTTCTTT
>-|-|TRBJ2-5|TRBV30
CAWSVDRQETQYF
TGTGCCTGGAGTGTAGACAGGCAGGAGACCCAGTACTTC
>-|-|TRBJ1-3|TRBV19
CASSTTASSGNTIYF
TGTGCCAGTAGTACGACAGCCAGCTCTGGAAACACCATATATTTT
>-|-|TRBJ1-2|TRBV6-5
CASSTDRASGYTF
TGTGCCAGCAGTACTGACAGAGCAAGTGGCTACACCTTC
>few|-|TRBJ2-7|TRBV29-1
CSVVQGPYEQYF
TGCAGCGTTGTACAGGGCCCCTACGAGCAGTACTTC
>-|TRBD1|TRBJ1-6|TRBV28
CASSLFPGTGPDAKSPLHF
TGTGCCAGCAGTTTGTTTCCCGGGACAGGGCCCGATGCTAAGTCACCCCTCCACTTT
>-|-|TRBJ2-1|TRBV5-1
CASSFLAHGQLNEQFF
TGCGCCAGCAGCTTCTTGGCCCATGGACAGCTTAATGAGCAGTTCTTC
>-|TRBD2|TRBJ2-5|TRBV28
CASSSPRGGPGLAETQYF
TGTGCCAGCAGTTCCCCCAGAGGGGGACCGGGACTAGCAGAGACCCAGTACTTC
>-|TRBD1|TRBJ2-1|TRBV5-4
CASSMDRDNEQFF
TGTGCCAGCAGCATGGACAGGGATAATGAGCAGTTCTTC
>-|-|TRBJ1-1|TRBV28
CASSLLPQSLNTEAFF
TGTGCCAGCAGTTTGCTTCCGCAGTCGTTGAACACTGAAGCTTTCTTT
>-|-|TRBJ2-3|TRBV28
CASSTSWAPGDTDTQYF
TGTGCCAGCAGCACATCCTGGGCTCCGGGGGACACAGATACGCAGTATTTT
>-|-|TRBJ1-4|TRBV19
CASRTAATNEKLFF
TGTGCCAGTAGGACTGCGGCAACTAATGAAAAACTGTTTTTT
>-|-|TRBJ1-1|TRBV2
CASSRQENTEAFF
TGTGCCAGCTCGAGACAGGAGAACACTGAAGCTTTCTTT
>-|TRBD2|TRBJ2-2|TRBV30
CAWSVILASGRDGELFF
TGTGCCTGGAGTGTTATTTTGGCTAGCGGGAGGGACGGGGAGCTGTTTTTT
>-|-|TRBJ1-1|TRBV13
CASSPAGFEAFF
TGTGCCAGCAGTCCAGCGGGTTTTGAAGCTTTCTTT
>-|TRBD2|TRBJ2-1|TRBV19
CASSLILAGWSSYNEQFF
TGTGCCAGTAGTCTGATACTAGCGGGATGGAGCTCCTACAATGAGCAGTTCTTC
>-|-|TRBJ2-1|TRBV15
CATSKDFTEQFF
TGTGCCACCAGCAAGGACTTCACTGAGCAGTTCTTC
>few|TRBD1|TRBJ1-2|TRBV5-4
CASSSGTGWYGYTF
TGTGCCAGCAGCTCCGGGACAGGGTGGTATGGCTACACCTTC
>few|-|TRBJ1-4|TRBV5-1
CASSETTNEKLFF
TGCGCCAGCTCCGAGACAACTAATGAAAAACTGTTTTTT
>-|-|TRBJ2-1|TRBV13
CASSKRDTEQFF
TGTGCCAGCAGCAAACGGGACACAGAGCAGTTCTTC
>once|-|TRBJ1-5|TRBV28
CASSSQPQHF
TGTGCCAGCAGTTCGCAGCCCCAGCATTTT
>-|-|TRBJ1-3|TRBV5-1
CASSLSRDSGNTIYF
TGCGCCAGCAGCTTGTCCCGGGACTCTGGAAACACCATATATTTT
>-|TRBD1|TRBJ1-1|TRBV18
CASSLGTEGEAFF
TGTGCCAGCTCACTTGGGACAGAGGGTGAAGCTTTCTTT
>few|TRBD2|TRBJ2-1|TRBV19
CASNTLAFDNEQFF
TGTGCCAGTAACACACTAGCGTTCGACAATGAGCAGTTCTTC
>-|-|TRBJ1-1|TRBV15
CATSRDTGFNTEAFF
TGTGCCACCAGCAGAGACACAGGTTTTAACACTGAAGCTTTCTTT
>-|-|TRBJ2-7|TRBV7-3
CASSLMVLHSYEQYF
TGTGCCAGCAGCTTAATGGTCTTACACTCCTACGAGCAGTACTTC
>-|-|TRBJ1-5|TRBV28
CASSLYSRNQPQHF
TGTGCCAGCAGTTTATACAGCCGCAATCAGCCCCAGCATTTT
>-|TRBD2|TRBJ2-7|TRBV7-2
CASSIRAGGPYEQYF
TGTGCCAGCAGCATCCGAGCGGGAGGGCCGTACGAGCAGTACTTC
>-|TRBD1|TRBJ2-4|TRBV5-1
CASSLEGQEWNIQYF
TGCGCCAGCAGCTTAGAGGGACAGGAGTGGAACATTCAGTACTTC
>-|-|TRBJ1-3|TRBV27
CASKSYAPGPSGNTIYF
TGTGCCAGTAAAAGTTACGCCCCAGGGCCTTCCGGAAACACCATATATTTT
>-|-|TRBJ1-5|TRBV6-6
CASSYSPRDWQPQHF
TGTGCCAGCAGTTACTCTCCCAGGGACTGGCAGCCCCAGCATTTT
>-|TRBD1|TRBJ1-1|TRBV19
CASADRPRWGAFF
TGTGCCAGTGCGGACAGGCCGCGGTGGGGGGCTTTCTTT
>-|TRBD1|TRBJ1-2|TRBV30
CAWRGQGARIYGYTF
TGTGCCTGGAGGGGACAGGGGGCGAGGATCTACGGCTACACCTTC
>-|TRBD1|TRBJ2-7|TRBV7-9
CASSPGTGLWVYEQYF
TGTGCCAGCAGCCCCGGGACAGGGCTGTGGGTTTACGAGCAGTACTTC
>-|TRBD1|TRBJ1-3|TRBV5-1
CASSAGNRGSGNTIYF
TGCGCCAGCAGCGCAGGGAACAGGGGCTCTGGAAACACCATATATTTT
>-|-|TRBJ2-5|TRBV6-5
CASSYSIRVGETQYF
TGTGCCAGCAGTTACTCGATCCGGGTGGGAGAGACCCAGTACTTC
>-|-|TRBJ2-7|TRBV18
CASSGSNYEQYF
TGTGCTTCTTCGGGGTCCAACTACGAGCAGTACTTC
>-|TRBD2|TRBJ2-1|TRBV11-2
CASSHVAGAENEQFF
TGTGCCAGCAGCCATGTAGCGGGAGCGGAAAATGAGCAGTTCTTC
>-|-|TRBJ1-1|TRBV10-3
CAISEAGPTEAFF
TGTGCCATCAGTGAAGCAGGGCCCACTGAAGCTTTCTTT